Listed here are 4 T cell receptor beta chains from one sample, sequenced in a study of long-term antiretroviral therapy in people with HIV. This was the immunoSEQ v3.0 assay at survey level. Assay used: immunoSEQ multiplex PCR; TCRdb lists only in-frame clones, some missing. The sample lists some 40,000 clones; about 95% were seen once. Sequencing used unsorted PBMCs, obtained just over 9 years after starting antiretroviral therapy. The receptors shown here come from a man aged 25 to 45 with HIV.

The V and J genes are TRBV5-1 and TRBJ2-7; the D gene is possibly TRBD1 (5 bases). This CDR3 spans 15 amino acids. Germline CDR1 is SGHRS and CDR2 is YFSETQ. Trimming took 0 bases from V and 2 from J, leaving 12 bases between them. CDR3 protein: CASSLDGAGPYEQYV. CDR3 nucleotide sequence: TGCGCCAGCAGCTTGGATGGGGCCGGGCCCTACGAGCAGTACGTC.

The gene calls are TRBV9 and TRBJ2-2; D remains ambiguous. CDR3 length: 14 residues. V was shortened by 9 bases and J by 2 bases, with 14 bases between the two germline ends. Germline assignment: CDR1 SGDLS and CDR2 YYNGEE. The CDR3 region has the DNA TGTGCCACGGCGCTGAATAGCAACACCGGGGAGCTGTTTTTT. It translates to CATALNSNTGELFF.

This rearrangement joins TRBV30 to TRBJ1-1; tentatively, D is TRBD1 (6 bases). CDR1 GTSNPN and CDR2 SVGIG come from the germline V gene (reference sequence). There are 14 residues in the CDR3. V shed 0 bases and J shed 5 bases, with 13 bases lying between them. DNA of the CDR3: TGTGCCTGGAGTGTACGGGGGCTTACTACTGAAGCTTTCTTT. This translates into CAWSVRGLTTEAFF.

The chain couples TRBV15 to TRBJ2-7; 13 bases align to TRBD2. The CDR3 sequence is 16 residues long. With 5 bases clipped from V and 0 bases from J, the junction kept 4 bases outside the gene matches. Germline assignment: CDR1 LNHNV and CDR2 YYDKDF (reference sequence). In nucleotides, the CDR3 is TGTGCCACCAGCCGACTAGCGGGGGGAAGCTCCTACGAGCAGTACGTC. Residues: CATSRLAGGSSYEQYV.